This passage covers 6 T cell receptor beta chains from one sample sequenced in a study of CD8 T cells in Susac syndrome. An amount of RNA that ranged from 0.5 to 1 ug was reverse transcribed with random hexamers. In TCRdb, the immunoSEQ multiplex PCR reads were re-called with MiXCR into one record per CDR3 protein. The data show about 150,000 distinct CDR3 sequences, approximately 95% seen once. The sequenced sample consisted of CD8+ T cells from PBMCs. These receptors were obtained from a human donor with Susac syndrome.

The genes are TRBV18 and TRBJ2-5, with TRBD1 identical over 8 bases. There are 15 residues in the CDR3. Germline assignment: CDR1 KGHSH and CDR2 LQKENI. The ends lost 5 bases at V and 4 bases at J; junction bases unmatched: 9. The CDR3 sequence: CASSSTGVEGETQYF. DNA of the CDR3: TGTGCCAGCTCATCGACAGGGGTCGAGGGAGAGACCCAGTACTTC.

This clonotype showed up just once. The CDR3 DNA reads as TGCAGTGCTAGAGATCACCTAGCGGGAGACCACGAGCAGTACTTC. Its translation is CSARDHLAGDHEQYF. The rearrangement uses TRBV20-1 and TRBJ2-7; TRBD2 agrees at 10 bases. The CDR3 is 15 amino acids. Germline CDR1 and CDR2: DFQATT and SNEGSKA (reference sequence). Trimming cost V 0 bases and J 5 bases; bases outside gene matches: 7.

The chain uses TRBV12-3 or TRBV12-4 and TRBJ2-7; TRBD2 is a possible D gene (6 bases). This CDR3 has 15 amino acids. The germline V and J ends were trimmed by 5 bases and 2 bases, with 16 bases remaining between them. In nucleotides, the CDR3 is TGTGCCAGCAGTGCGACCGGGACTTCACCCTACGAGCAGTACTTC. Its translation: CASSATGTSPYEQYF.

V usage is TRBV12-3 or TRBV12-4 and J usage is TRBJ2-7; no firm D call. V shed 4 bases and J shed 4 bases, with 14 bases lying between them. The CDR3 has 14 amino acids. The CDR3: CASSSWKAPYEQYF. The CDR3 DNA follows: TGTGCCAGCAGTTCCTGGAAGGCTCCTTACGAGCAGTACTTC.

V usage is TRBV5-1 and J usage is TRBJ2-5, with 12 nucleotides matching TRBD1. The CDR3 runs to 16 residues. Germline CDR1 and CDR2: SGHRS and YFSETQ. Trimming cost V 1 base and J 4 bases; bases outside gene matches: 5. CDR3 residues: CASSLTGTGGSETQYF. The CDR3 coding sequence is TGCGCCAGCAGCTTGACCGGGACAGGGGGCTCAGAGACCCAGTACTTC.

This clonotype was seen just once. The genes are TRBV20-1 and TRBJ1-1; maybe TRBD1 (5 bases). The CDR3 has 15 amino acids. Germline CDR1 DFQATT, CDR2 SNEGSKA (reference sequence). V was cut by 1 base and J by 1 base, with 13 bases left in between. CDR3 protein: CSARVKGLGNTEAFF. The CDR3 region has the DNA TGCAGTGCTAGAGTGAAGGGGCTCGGGAACACTGAAGCTTTCTTT.